The rows below give T cell receptor beta chains drawn from one sample of a study of blood T cell repertoires in COVID-19. Profiled with immunoSEQ multiplex PCR; TCRdb holds only in-frame clones, not every one. This sample carries more than 350,000 clones, around 89% of them seen once, and the ten largest clones take approximately 1%. Sequencing was performed on PBMCs or T cells enriched from blood (not recorded which). The receptors shown here come from a man aged 18 to 35 who had recovered from COVID-19. Both conserved end residues are part of each CDR3. D genes are given only for firm matches. Not all rows give a size; the values are once, few, many and, for expanded clones, a class.

j_call clone_size d_call v_call cdr3_aa cdr3_nt
TRBJ1-1 - TRBD1 TRBV5-1 CASSMGQEWNTEAFF TGCGCCAGTAGTATGGGACAGGAATGGAACACTGAAGCTTTCTTT
TRBJ2-2 - TRBD1 TRBV4-1 CASSQDRGSAGELFF TGCGCCAGCAGCCAAGACAGGGGGTCGGCCGGGGAGCTGTTTTTT
TRBJ2-3 - TRBD2 TRBV18 CASSPSGGTDTQYF TGTGCCAGCTCACCCAGCGGGGGCACAGATACGCAGTATTTT
TRBJ1-1 - TRBD1 TRBV5-1 CASSPDRGSEAFF TGCGCCAGCAGCCCGGACAGGGGTTCTGAAGCTTTCTTT
TRBJ1-4 - - TRBV15 CATSRDQGREKLFF TGTGCCACCAGCAGAGACCAGGGCAGGGAAAAACTGTTTTTT
TRBJ1-4 - - TRBV24-1 CATSGGAEKLFF TGTGCCACCAGTGGTGGGGCCGAAAAACTGTTTTTT
TRBJ2-3 - TRBD2 TRBV9 CASSLSGAADTQYF TGTGCCAGCAGCTTAAGCGGGGCTGCAGATACGCAGTATTTT
TRBJ2-7 - - TRBV27 CASSFGQLREQYF TGTGCCAGCAGTTTCGGACAGCTTCGAGAGCAGTACTTC
TRBJ2-7 - - TRBV28 CASKGAPYEQYF TGTGCCAGCAAGGGAGCGCCCTACGAGCAGTACTTC
TRBJ2-2 - TRBD1 TRBV5-1 CASSLGQGQGELFF TGCGCCAGCAGCTTGGGACAGGGACAGGGGGAGCTGTTTTTT
TRBJ2-2 - TRBD1 TRBV9 CASSPGQFTGELFF TGTGCCAGCAGCCCGGGACAGTTCACCGGGGAGCTGTTTTTT
TRBJ1-6 - TRBD1 TRBV14 CASSARGQGSPLHF TGTGCCAGCAGCGCGAGGGGGCAGGGCTCACCCCTCCACTTT
TRBJ2-6 - TRBD1 TRBV5-1 CASSEGPGTALSGANVLTF TGCGCCAGCAGCGAGGGGCCCGGGACAGCCCTCTCTGGGGCCAACGTCCTGACTTTC
TRBJ1-1 - TRBD1 TRBV12-5 CASGRDRATEAFF TGTGCTAGTGGCCGGGACAGGGCTACTGAAGCTTTCTTT
TRBJ1-1 few TRBD1 TRBV7-9 CASSTGGREAFF TGTGCCAGCAGCACAGGGGGGCGGGAGGCTTTCTTT
TRBJ2-4 few - TRBV7-2 CASSLIGGARNIQYF TGTGCCAGCAGCTTGATAGGGGGGGCCAGGAACATTCAGTACTTC
TRBJ1-1 - - TRBV27 CASSLAVGRLNTEAFF TGTGCCAGCAGTTTGGCTGTCGGCAGGTTGAACACTGAAGCTTTCTTT
TRBJ2-3 - - TRBV9 CASSVEDTTDTQYF TGTGCCAGCAGCGTGGAGGATACCACAGATACGCAGTATTTT
TRBJ1-2 - TRBD1 TRBV3-1/TRBV3-2 CASSPKTGTGKRNTF TGTGCCAGCAGCCCGAAAACCGGGACAGGGAAACGTAACACCTTC
TRBJ1-1 - TRBD1 TRBV2 CATQEGANTEAFF TGTGCCACCCAAGAGGGGGCGAACACTGAAGCTTTCTTT
TRBJ1-2 - - TRBV7-2 CASRPTGLLNYGYTF TGTGCCAGCAGACCGACGGGTCTCCTTAACTATGGCTACACCTTC
TRBJ2-7 - TRBD2 TRBV28 CASSPSGRIYEQYF TGTGCCAGCAGTCCTAGCGGGAGAATATACGAGCAGTACTTC
TRBJ2-7 - TRBD1 TRBV30 CAYQDRENYEQYF TGTGCCTATCAGGACAGGGAAAACTACGAGCAGTACTTC
TRBJ2-7 - TRBD1 TRBV4-2 CASSQVRQGKIAQYF TGTGCCAGCAGCCAAGTCAGACAGGGAAAGATCGCGCAGTACTTC
TRBJ1-1 - - TRBV5-5 CASSFGIMNTEAFF TGTGCCAGCAGCTTCGGGATCATGAACACTGAAGCTTTCTTT
TRBJ2-1 - - TRBV6-6 CASSYAPDEQFF TGTGCCAGCAGTTACGCGCCCGATGAGCAGTTCTTC
TRBJ1-4 - - TRBV2 CASSEARWENGGKLFF TGTGCCAGCAGTGAAGCGCGTTGGGAGAACGGGGGAAAACTGTTTTTT
TRBJ2-5 once - TRBV5-4 CASSSPTGGETQYF TGTGCCAGCAGCTCCCCGACCGGAGGAGAGACCCAGTACTTC
TRBJ1-3 - - TRBV27 CASSFRGSGNTIYF TGTGCCAGCAGTTTCCGGGGTTCTGGAAACACCATATATTTT
TRBJ2-3 - TRBD2 TRBV28 CASSFSGLAVGTDTQYF TGTGCCAGCAGTTTCTCTGGACTAGCTGTCGGCACAGATACGCAGTATTTT
TRBJ1-1 - - TRBV9 CASSRGRTTEAFF TGTGCCAGCAGTAGAGGGAGGACCACTGAAGCTTTCTTT
TRBJ1-5 - - TRBV19 CASSISGRGGNQPQHF TGTGCCAGTAGTATTTCGGGCAGGGGAGGCAATCAGCCCCAGCATTTT
TRBJ1-3 few - TRBV4-2 CASSQFGESGNTIYF TGTGCCAGCAGCCAATTCGGGGAGTCTGGAAACACCATATATTTT
TRBJ1-5 - - TRBV9 CASSATVNQPQHF TGTGCCAGCAGCGCGACAGTAAATCAGCCCCAGCATTTT
TRBJ1-2 - TRBD1 TRBV30 CAWSGTGYGYTF TGTGCCTGGAGTGGGACAGGCTATGGCTACACCTTC
TRBJ1-5 - - TRBV3-1/TRBV3-2 CASSHRGSNQPQHF TGTGCCAGCAGCCACAGGGGTAGCAATCAGCCCCAGCATTTT
TRBJ1-1 few - TRBV2 CASSGELNTEAFF TGTGCCAGCAGTGGCGAGTTAAACACTGAAGCTTTCTTT
TRBJ1-6 - - TRBV5-1 CASSPWGGSAGNSPLHF TGCGCCAGCAGCCCCTGGGGAGGATCGGCGGGTAATTCACCCCTCCACTTT
TRBJ2-7 - TRBD2 TRBV6-5 CASSRTSGRNYEQYF TGTGCCAGCAGCCGGACTAGCGGGAGGAACTACGAGCAGTACTTC
TRBJ1-3 - TRBD1 TRBV7-2 CASSVLTGVGNTIYF TGTGCCAGCAGCGTCTTGACAGGGGTGGGAAACACCATATATTTT
TRBJ1-4 - TRBD1 TRBV7-2 CASSFRGQTPNEKLFF TGTGCCAGCAGCTTTAGGGGACAGACCCCTAATGAAAAACTGTTTTTT
TRBJ1-3 - TRBD1 TRBV9 CASSPGTGTYSGNTIYF TGTGCCAGCAGCCCAGGGACAGGGACCTACTCTGGAAACACCATATATTTT
TRBJ1-2 - TRBD1 TRBV5-4 CASSPTGVRDGYTF TGTGCCAGCAGTCCTACAGGGGTTCGAGATGGCTACACCTTC
TRBJ2-4 - - TRBV11-2 CASIRGLAKNIQYF TGTGCCAGCATAAGGGGTTTAGCCAAAAACATTCAGTACTTC
TRBJ2-2 - - TRBV19 CASTTDANTGELFF TGTGCCAGTACAACAGACGCGAACACCGGGGAGCTGTTTTTT
TRBJ2-7 - - TRBV6-1 CASSEGQSEQYF TGTGCCAGCAGTGAAGGACAGAGCGAGCAGTACTTC